Included here is one TCR beta chain sequence, with context. Its antigen is unknown. The CDR3 has 14 amino acids. Looked up from germline, CDR1 is SEHNR and CDR2 is FQNEAQ (reference sequence). V gave up 5 bases and J gave up 1 base, with 12 bases separating them. This record belongs to a study of T cells in Graves' hyperthyroidism and ophthalmopathy. Whole-study findings and limits: The model identified upcoming ophthalmopathy a median approximately six months ahead of onset.

From RNA transcripts, TCR beta CDR3 regions were amplified. Researchers ran a first-round RT-PCR on the TCR CDR3 using the HTBI primer set. TCRdb independently ran MiXCR on the multiplex PCR reads; one entry per CDR3 protein. The data contain roughly 800,000 distinct CDR3 sequences, 38% of them singletons. No progression to ophthalmopathy during 18 months of follow-up defined stable disease. Diagnoses rested on clinical symptoms, serum thyroxine and TRAb, thyroid ultrasound and orbital computed tomography. The sample taken for sequencing was blood. V gene TRBV7-9 combines with J gene TRBJ2-7; D is undetermined. The clonotype comes from a man younger than 30 with Graves' hyperthyroidism. CDR3: CASSHRGRSYEQYF. CDR3 nucleotides: TGTGCCAGCAGCCACAGAGGTCGGTCCTACGAGCAGTACTTC.